This T cell receptor (beta chain) originates from a study of cytomegalovirus exposure and HLA in healthy donors. Sequenced by immunoSEQ multiplex PCR; TCRdb stores in-frame clones only, minus some. Here the sample spans some 66,000 clones, approximately 97% being singletons. Of note for this clone: Its target is not known.

J gave up 7 bases and V 3 bases, and 8 bases lay outside the gene matches. The CDR3 has 15 amino acids. Germline CDR1 SGHTA, CDR2 FQGTGA. Study-level points and caveats: The TCR clusters that emerged in the first cohort tended, a later analysis found, to co-occur in the 120 or so validation repertoires.

The source of this sequence is a woman aged 18 to 35 in good health and CMV-seropositive. V usage is TRBV7-3 and J usage is TRBJ2-1; 8 nucleotides line up with TRBD1. The sample taken for sequencing was PBMCs. The CDR3 is CASSFGGQGENEQFF. For the CDR3, the DNA is TGTGCCAGCAGCTTTGGCGGACAGGGTGAGAATGAGCAGTTCTTC.